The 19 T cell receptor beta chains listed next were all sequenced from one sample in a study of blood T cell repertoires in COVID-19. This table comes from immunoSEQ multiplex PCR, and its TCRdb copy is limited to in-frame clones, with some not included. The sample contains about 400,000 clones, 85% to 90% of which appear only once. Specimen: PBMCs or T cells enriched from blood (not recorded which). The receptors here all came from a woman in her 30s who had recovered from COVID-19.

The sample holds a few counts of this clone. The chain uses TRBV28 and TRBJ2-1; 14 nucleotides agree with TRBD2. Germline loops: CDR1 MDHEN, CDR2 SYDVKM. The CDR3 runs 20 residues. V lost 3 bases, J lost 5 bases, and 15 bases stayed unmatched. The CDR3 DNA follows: TGTGCCAGCAGTTTCTGGACTAGCGGGAGGCCCAAAGTCGTAGACAATGAGCAGTTCTTC. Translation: CASSFWTSGRPKVVDNEQFF. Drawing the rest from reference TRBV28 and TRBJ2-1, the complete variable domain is DVKVTQSSRYLVKRTGEKVFLECVQDMDHENMFWYRQDPGLGLRLIYFSYDVKMKEKGDIPEGYSVSREKKERFSLILESASTNQTSMYLCASSFWTSGRPKVVDNEQFFGPGTRLTVL.

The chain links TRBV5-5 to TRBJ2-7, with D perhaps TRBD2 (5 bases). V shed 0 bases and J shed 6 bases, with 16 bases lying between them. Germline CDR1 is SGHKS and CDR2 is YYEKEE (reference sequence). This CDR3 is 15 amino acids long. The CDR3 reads CASSLVVSGSSEQYF. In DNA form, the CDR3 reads TGTGCCAGCAGCTTGGTCGTTTCGGGGTCTAGCGAGCAGTACTTC.

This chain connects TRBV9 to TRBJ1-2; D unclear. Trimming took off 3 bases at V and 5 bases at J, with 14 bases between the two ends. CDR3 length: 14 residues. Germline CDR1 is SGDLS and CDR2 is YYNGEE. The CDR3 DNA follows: TGTGCCAGCAGCGGAGGCGGGAAAGGATATGGCTACACCTTC. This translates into CASSGGGKGYGYTF.

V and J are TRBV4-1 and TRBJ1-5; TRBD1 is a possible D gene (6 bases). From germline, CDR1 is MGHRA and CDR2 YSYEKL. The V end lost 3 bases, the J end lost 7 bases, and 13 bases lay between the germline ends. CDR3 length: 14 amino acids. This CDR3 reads CASSQTGQRQPQHF. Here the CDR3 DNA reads TGCGCCAGCAGCCAGACAGGCCAGAGGCAGCCCCAGCATTTT.

The CDR3 coding sequence is TGTGCCAGCTCAGGACCGGGGAGCGTATCCGGGGAGCTGTTTTTT. Amino acids: CASSGPGSVSGELFF. V gene TRBV18 combines with J gene TRBJ2-2, with D tentatively TRBD2 (5 bases). The V end was cut by 5 bases, the J end by 6 bases, with 16 bases between. CDR3 length equals 15 residues. Germline values: CDR1 KGHSH, CDR2 LQKENI. Together with reference TRBV18 and TRBJ2-2, the CDR3 gives the full variable domain: NAGVMQNPRHLVRRRGQEARLRCSPMKGHSHVYWYRQLPEEGLKFMVYLQKENIIDESGMPKERFSAEFPKEGPSILRIQQVVRGDSAAYFCASSGPGSVSGELFFGEGSRLTVL.

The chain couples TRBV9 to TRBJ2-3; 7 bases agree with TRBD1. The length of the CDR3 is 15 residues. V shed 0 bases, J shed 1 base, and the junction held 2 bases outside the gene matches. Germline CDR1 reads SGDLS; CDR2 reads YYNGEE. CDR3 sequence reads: CASSVVGTGTDTQYF. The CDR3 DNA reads TGTGCCAGCAGCGTAGTCGGGACAGGCACAGATACGCAGTATTTT.

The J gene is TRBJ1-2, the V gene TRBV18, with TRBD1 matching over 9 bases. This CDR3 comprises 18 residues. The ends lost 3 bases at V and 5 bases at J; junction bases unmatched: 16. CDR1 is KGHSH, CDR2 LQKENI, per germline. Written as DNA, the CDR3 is TGTGCCAGCTCACCTTCGGGACAGGGTTTTCTTTCGGTGTATGGCTACACCTTC. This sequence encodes CASSPSGQGFLSVYGYTF.

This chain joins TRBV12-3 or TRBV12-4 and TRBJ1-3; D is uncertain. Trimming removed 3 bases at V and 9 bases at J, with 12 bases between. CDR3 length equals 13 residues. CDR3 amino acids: CASSFRLDGTIYF. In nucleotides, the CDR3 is TGTGCCAGCAGTTTCAGGTTAGACGGCACCATATATTTT.

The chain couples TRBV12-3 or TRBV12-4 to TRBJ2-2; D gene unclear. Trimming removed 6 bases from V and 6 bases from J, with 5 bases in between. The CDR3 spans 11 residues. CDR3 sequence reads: CASSLSGELFF. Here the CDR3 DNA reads TGTGCCAGCAGCCTGTCCGGGGAGCTGTTTTTT.

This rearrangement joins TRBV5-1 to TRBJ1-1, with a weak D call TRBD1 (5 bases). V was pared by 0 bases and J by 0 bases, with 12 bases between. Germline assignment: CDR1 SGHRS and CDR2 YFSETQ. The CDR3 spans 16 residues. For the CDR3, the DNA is TGCGCCAGCAGCTTGGTGGGTACAGGCTTGAACACTGAAGCTTTCTTT. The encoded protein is CASSLVGTGLNTEAFF.

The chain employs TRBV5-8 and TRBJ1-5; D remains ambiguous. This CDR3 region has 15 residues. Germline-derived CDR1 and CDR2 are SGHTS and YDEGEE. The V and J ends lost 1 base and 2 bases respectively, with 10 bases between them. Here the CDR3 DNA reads TGTGCCAGCAGCTTGCGACATACTGGCAATCAGCCCCAGCATTTT. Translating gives CASSLRHTGNQPQHF.

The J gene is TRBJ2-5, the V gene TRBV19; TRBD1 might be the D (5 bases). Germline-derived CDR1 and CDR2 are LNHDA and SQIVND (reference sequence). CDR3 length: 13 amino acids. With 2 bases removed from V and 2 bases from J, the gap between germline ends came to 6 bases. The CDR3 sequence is CASSIRGQETQYF. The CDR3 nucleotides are TGTGCCAGTAGTATAAGGGGTCAAGAGACCCAGTACTTC.

The CDR3: CASNEPGQGDGGELFF. DNA for the CDR3: TGTGCCAGTAACGAACCGGGACAGGGGGACGGCGGGGAGCTGTTTTTT. The rearrangement links TRBV19 to TRBJ2-2; the match to TRBD1 covers 11 bases. This CDR3 contains 16 residues. Germline CDR1 and CDR2: LNHDA and SQIVND (reference sequence). V dropped 7 bases and J dropped 7; count of bases not matched to a gene: 11. Supplemented by reference TRBV19 and TRBJ2-2, the full variable domain reads DGGITQSPKYLFRKEGQNVTLSCEQNLNHDAMYWYRQDPGQGLRLIYYSQIVNDFQKGDIAEGYSVSREKKESFPLTVTSAQKNPTAFYLCASNEPGQGDGGELFFGEGSRLTVL.

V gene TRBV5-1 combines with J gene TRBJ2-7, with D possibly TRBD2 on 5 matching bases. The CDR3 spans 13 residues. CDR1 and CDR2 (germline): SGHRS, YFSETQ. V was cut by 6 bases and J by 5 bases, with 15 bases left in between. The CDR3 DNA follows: TGCGCCAGCACCCTAGCTGGAGGCCACGAGCAGTACTTC. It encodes CASTLAGGHEQYF.

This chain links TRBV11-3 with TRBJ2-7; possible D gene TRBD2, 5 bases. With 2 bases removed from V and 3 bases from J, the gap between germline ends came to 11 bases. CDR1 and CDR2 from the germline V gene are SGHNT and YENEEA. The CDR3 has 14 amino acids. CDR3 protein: CASSLRAGVYEQYF. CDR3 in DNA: TGTGCCAGCAGCTTAAGGGCGGGTGTCTACGAGCAGTACTTC.

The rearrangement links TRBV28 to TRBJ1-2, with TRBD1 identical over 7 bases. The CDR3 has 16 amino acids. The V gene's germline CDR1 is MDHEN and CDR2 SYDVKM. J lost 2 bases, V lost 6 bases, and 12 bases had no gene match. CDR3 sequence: CASSPTRARGNYGYTF. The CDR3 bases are TGTGCCAGCAGCCCAACCCGTGCCAGGGGGAACTATGGCTACACCTTC.

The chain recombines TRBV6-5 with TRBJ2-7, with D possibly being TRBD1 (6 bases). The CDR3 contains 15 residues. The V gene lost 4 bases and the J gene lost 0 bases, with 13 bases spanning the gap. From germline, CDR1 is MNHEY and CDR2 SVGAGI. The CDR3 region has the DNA TGTGCCAGCAGTTCAGGGACACTGAGCTCCTACGAGCAGTACTTC. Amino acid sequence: CASSSGTLSSYEQYF.

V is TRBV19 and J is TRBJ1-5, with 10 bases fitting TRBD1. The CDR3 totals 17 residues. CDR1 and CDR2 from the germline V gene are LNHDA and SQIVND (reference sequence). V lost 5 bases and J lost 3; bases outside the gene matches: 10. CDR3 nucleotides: TGTGCCAGTAGTCCCCGGGACAGGGGATCACCCAATCAGCCCCAGCATTTT. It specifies CASSPRDRGSPNQPQHF. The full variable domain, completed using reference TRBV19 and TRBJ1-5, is DGGITQSPKYLFRKEGQNVTLSCEQNLNHDAMYWYRQDPGQGLRLIYYSQIVNDFQKGDIAEGYSVSREKKESFPLTVTSAQKNPTAFYLCASSPRDRGSPNQPQHFGDGTRLSIL.

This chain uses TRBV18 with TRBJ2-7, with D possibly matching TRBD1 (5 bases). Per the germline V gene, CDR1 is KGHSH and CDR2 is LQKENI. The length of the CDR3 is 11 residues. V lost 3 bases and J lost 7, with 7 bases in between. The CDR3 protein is CASSPGPEQYF. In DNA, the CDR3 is TGTGCCAGCTCACCGGGGCCTGAGCAGTACTTC.